The T cell receptor (beta chain) described here comes from a study of shared clonotypes between healthy human individuals. The CDR3 has 10 amino acids. Trimming left V 8 bases short and J 4 bases short, with 9 bases between. Per the germline V gene, CDR1 is DFQATT and CDR2 is SNEGSKA (reference sequence). Here immunoSEQ multiplex PCR was the method, and the copy in TCRdb shows in-frame clones only, minus some. The data show about 2.5 million clones, about 90% seen once. The receptor was isolated from a young man in good health. Some clones in this sample may be carry-over from other donors' samples. The gene calls are TRBV20-1 and TRBJ2-7; D is perhaps TRBD1 (5 bases). Input material: naive CD4+ T cells from PBMCs. Described subset: CD45RA+ positively selected. The CDR3 protein is CSWGMYEQYF. DNA of the CDR3: TGCAGTTGGGGCATGTACGAGCAGTACTTC.